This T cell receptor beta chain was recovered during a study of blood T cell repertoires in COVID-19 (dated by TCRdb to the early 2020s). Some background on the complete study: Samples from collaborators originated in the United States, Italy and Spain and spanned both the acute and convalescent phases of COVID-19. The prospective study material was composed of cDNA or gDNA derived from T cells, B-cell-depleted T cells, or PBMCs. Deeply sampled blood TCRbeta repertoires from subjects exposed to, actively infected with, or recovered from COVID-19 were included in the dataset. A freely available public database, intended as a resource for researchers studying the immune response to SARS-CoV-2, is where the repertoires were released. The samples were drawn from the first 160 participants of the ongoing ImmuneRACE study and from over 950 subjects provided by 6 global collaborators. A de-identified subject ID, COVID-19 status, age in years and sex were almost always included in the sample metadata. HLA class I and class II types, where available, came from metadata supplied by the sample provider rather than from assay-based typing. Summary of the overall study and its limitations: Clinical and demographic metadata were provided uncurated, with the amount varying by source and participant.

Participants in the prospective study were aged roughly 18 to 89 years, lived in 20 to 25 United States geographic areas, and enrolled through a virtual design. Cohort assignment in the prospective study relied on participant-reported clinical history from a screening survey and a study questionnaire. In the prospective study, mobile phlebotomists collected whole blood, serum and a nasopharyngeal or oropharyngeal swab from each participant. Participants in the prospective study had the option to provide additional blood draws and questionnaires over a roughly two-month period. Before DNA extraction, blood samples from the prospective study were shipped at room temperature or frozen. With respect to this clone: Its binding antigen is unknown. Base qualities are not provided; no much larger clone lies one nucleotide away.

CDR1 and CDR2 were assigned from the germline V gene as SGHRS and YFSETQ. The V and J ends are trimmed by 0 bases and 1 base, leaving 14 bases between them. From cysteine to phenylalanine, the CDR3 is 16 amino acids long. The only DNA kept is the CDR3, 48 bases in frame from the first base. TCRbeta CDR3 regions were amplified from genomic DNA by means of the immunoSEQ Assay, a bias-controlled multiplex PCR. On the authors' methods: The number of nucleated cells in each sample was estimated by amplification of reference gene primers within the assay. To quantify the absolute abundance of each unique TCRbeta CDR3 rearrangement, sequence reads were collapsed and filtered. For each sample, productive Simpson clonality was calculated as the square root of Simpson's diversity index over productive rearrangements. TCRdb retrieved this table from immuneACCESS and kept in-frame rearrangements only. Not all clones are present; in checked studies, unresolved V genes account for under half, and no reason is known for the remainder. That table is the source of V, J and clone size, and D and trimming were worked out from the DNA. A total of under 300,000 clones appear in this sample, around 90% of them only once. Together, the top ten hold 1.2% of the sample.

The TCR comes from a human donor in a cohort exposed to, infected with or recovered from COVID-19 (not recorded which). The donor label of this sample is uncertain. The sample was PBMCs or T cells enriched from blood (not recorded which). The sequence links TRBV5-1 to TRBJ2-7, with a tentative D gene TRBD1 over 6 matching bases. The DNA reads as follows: TGCGCCAGCAGCTTGGGGTTTCAGGGGAAGTCCTACGAGCAGTACTTC. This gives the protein CASSLGFQGKSYEQYF.